The sequence of this T cell receptor beta chain was determined in a study of blood T cell repertoires in COVID-19. The method was immunoSEQ multiplex PCR; TCRdb's version includes in-frame clones alone and lacks a portion of them. The profile shows 150,000 or so clones, more than 75% of them singletons. This TCR was recovered from a man aged 40-49 years who had recovered from COVID-19. Sequencing was performed on PBMCs or T cells enriched from blood (not recorded which).

The CDR3 DNA is TGTGCCAGTAGTGTGTTCCGACTGAATAATAATTCACCCCTCCACTTT. As protein: CASSVFRLNNNSPLHF. The chain couples TRBV19 to TRBJ1-6; no definite D call. CDR1 and CDR2 from the germline V gene are LNHDA and SQIVND (reference sequence). V dropped 5 bases and J dropped 5 bases, with 16 bases sitting between them. The CDR3 totals 16 residues. Drawing the rest from reference TRBV19 and TRBJ1-6, the complete variable domain is DGGITQSPKYLFRKEGQNVTLSCEQNLNHDAMYWYRQDPGQGLRLIYYSQIVNDFQKGDIAEGYSVSREKKESFPLTVTSAQKNPTAFYLCASSVFRLNNNSPLHFGNGTRLTVT.